This T cell receptor (beta chain) is from a study of beta chain features in type 1 diabetes. Whole-study findings and limits: TCRB CDR3s were moderately but significantly shorter in Type 1 diabetes patients in all four CD4+ subsets. VDJ junctions in type 1 diabetes patients carried more deletions and fewer insertions. Whether HLA type influences TCRB rearrangement remained unresolved here.

As to this clone: The antigen remains unidentified.

Each sorted fraction was over 95% pure. CDR3 length: 14 residues. The V and J ends lost 8 bases and 2 bases respectively, with 12 bases between them. CDR1 SGHTA and CDR2 FQGNSA come from the germline V gene. Every isolated RNA sample was fully reverse transcribed, so sequencing captured expressed TCRB transcripts. Several million reads was the average for naive, central memory and regulatory T cell samples. Repertoires were generated with immunoSEQ multiplex PCR, while TCRdb's copy carries only in-frame clones and drops some. The sample yields 400,000 or so clones, about 10% seen once. The specimen was central memory CD4+ T cells from blood. The rearrangement links TRBV7-2 to TRBJ1-4, with no clear D. The source is a man aged 25-45 years with type 1 diabetes. This chain's CDR3 is CASGPRGTNEKLFF. CDR3 in DNA: TGTGCCAGCGGTCCTAGAGGGACTAATGAAAAACTGTTTTTT.